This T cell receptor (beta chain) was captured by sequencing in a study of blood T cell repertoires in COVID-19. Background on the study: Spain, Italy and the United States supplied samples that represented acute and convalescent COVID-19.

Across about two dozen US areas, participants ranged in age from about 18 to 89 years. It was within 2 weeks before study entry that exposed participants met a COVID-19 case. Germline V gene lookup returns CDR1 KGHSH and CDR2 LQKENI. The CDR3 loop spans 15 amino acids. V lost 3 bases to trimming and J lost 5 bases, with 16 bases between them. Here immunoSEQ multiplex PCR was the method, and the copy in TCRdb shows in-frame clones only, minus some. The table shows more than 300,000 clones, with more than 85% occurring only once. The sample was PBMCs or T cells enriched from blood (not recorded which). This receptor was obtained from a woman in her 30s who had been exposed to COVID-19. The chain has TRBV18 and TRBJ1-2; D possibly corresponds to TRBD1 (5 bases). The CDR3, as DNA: TGTGCCAGCTCACCCGGAGCAGGGTCTTCGTATGGCTACACCTTC. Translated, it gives CASSPGAGSSYGYTF.